This T cell receptor (beta chain) is from a study of T cell responses to AZD1222 COVID-19 vaccine. Overall study results and limits: Regions left unmutated in variants are reportedly the target of nearly half of spike-specific TCRs.

Worth noting for this clone: The antigen remains undetermined.

This CDR3 spans 15 amino acids. J gave up 7 bases and V 5 bases, and 9 bases lay outside the gene matches. Germline V gives CDR1 SGHAT, CDR2 FQNNGV. Sequencing was performed with immunoSEQ multiplex PCR; in TCRdb, only in-frame clones are kept and a portion is missing. The repertoire holds about 54,000 clones, with around 90% as singletons. This sequence originates from an adult who received the AZD1222 COVID-19 vaccine. The V and J genes are TRBV11-2 and TRBJ2-2; 8 bases are shared with TRBD2. The sequencing here drew on peripheral blood, taken 28 days after the second AZD1222 dose. The CDR3 sequence is CASSTGTRVIGELFF. The CDR3 DNA reads TGTGCCAGCAGCACCGGGACTAGGGTTATCGGGGAGCTGTTTTTT.